This TCR beta chain was captured in a study of blood T cell repertoires in COVID-19. As for the study in general: Researchers got acute and convalescent COVID-19 samples from the United States, Italy and Spain. From T cells, B-cell-depleted T cells, or PBMCs came the material, which was cDNA or gDNA.

Germline lookup yields CDR1 LGHNA and CDR2 YNFKEQ. This CDR3 is 16 amino acids long. Unmatched junction bases numbered 8, after V lost 0 bases and J lost 7 bases. Original data processing: Estimation of nucleated cell counts relied on the amplification of reference gene primers. Method: immunoSEQ multiplex PCR; TCRdb's copy keeps in-frame clones and lacks some. The V and J calls and clone size were taken over from that table, and D and trimming were inferred from the DNA. The table records 95,000 to 150,000 clones, about 88% of them present only once. The TCR comes from a woman of 80 years or more with acute or convalescent COVID-19. Specimen: peripheral blood. The chain recombines TRBV4-2 with TRBJ1-2, with 10 bases matching TRBD1. The chain's CDR3 is CASSQDPGDRGGGYTF. CDR3 nucleotide sequence: TGTGCCAGCAGCCAAGATCCCGGGGACAGGGGTGGTGGCTACACCTTC.